The clone carrying this T cell receptor beta chain was detected many times. Its target is not known. The source of the sample is a study of early T cells in non-severe SARS-CoV-2 infection. At the level of the study: Sequenced material consisted of bulk RNA (from unsorted whole blood), and chains were unpaired.

Individual cDNA molecules received unique molecular identifiers during library preparation. A single record per CDR3 protein comes from TCRdb applying MiXCR to the 5' RACE reads. The table has tens of thousands of distinct CDR3 sequences, 3.5% to 5.5% seen once. Germline trimming cut 2 bases from V and 0 bases from J; bases unmatched to any gene: 1. Germline V gene lookup returns CDR1 DFQATT and CDR2 SNEGSKA (reference sequence). The CDR3 totals 13 residues. Study findings and constraints: There was a bias toward anti-spike CD8 responses in VDJdb matching, which missed private and CD4 specificities.

The rearrangement joins TRBV20-1 to TRBJ2-7, with TRBD2 identical over 7 bases. The sample in question was whole blood, obtained at baseline. This clonotype was obtained from an adult who was a healthcare worker with PCR-confirmed SARS-CoV-2 infection or an uninfected control (not recorded which). The DNA for the CDR3 is TGCAGTGCTAGACGGGAGGTCTCCTACGAGCAGTACTTC. It codes for CSARREVSYEQYF.